A single sample gave rise to the 14 T cell receptor beta chains below, sequenced in a study of cytomegalovirus exposure and HLA in healthy donors. Use of 60 Vbeta and 13 Jbeta primers characterized the PCR. This table comes from immunoSEQ multiplex PCR, and its TCRdb copy is limited to in-frame clones, with some not included. The table includes 160,000 or so clones, around four fifths detected once. Sample: PBMCs. These receptors were taken from a man aged 25 to 40 in good health and CMV-seronegative.

This clone was seen once. This chain links TRBV5-1 with TRBJ2-1; 13 bases fit TRBD2. V was pared by 4 bases and J by 8 bases, with 9 bases of the junction left unmatched. This CDR3 has 16 amino acids. Germline CDR1 SGHRS, CDR2 YFSETQ. CDR3 bases: TGCGCCAGCAGCCCTAGGACTAGCGGGAGTAGCGATGAGCAGTTCTTC. Its protein is CASSPRTSGSSDEQFF.

The V and J genes are TRBV6-1 and TRBJ1-4; D is possibly TRBD1 (6 bases). Trimming took off 4 bases at V and 0 bases at J, with 15 bases between the two ends. The germline gives CDR1 MNHNS, CDR2 SASEGT. The CDR3 consists of 17 residues. The CDR3 sequence: CASSVQGPVATNEKLFF. CDR3 sequence (DNA): TGTGCCAGCAGTGTCCAGGGGCCAGTTGCAACTAATGAAAAACTGTTTTTT.

V is TRBV28 and J is TRBJ1-3; TRBD1 aligns across 7 bases. Germline CDR1 is MDHEN and CDR2 is SYDVKM. This CDR3 is built from 13 residues. The V and J ends lost 8 bases and 4 bases, in that order; junction bases with no gene match: 5. CDR3 in amino acids: CASVQGDGNTIYF. The CDR3 bases are TGTGCCAGCGTCCAGGGGGACGGAAACACCATATATTTT.

This clone occurred once. The chain is built from TRBV30 and TRBJ2-3, with D possibly matching TRBD1 (5 bases). Trimming removed 0 bases at V and 0 bases at J, with 10 bases between. Per germline, CDR1 GTSNPN and CDR2 SVGIG (reference sequence). The CDR3 covers 15 residues. The CDR3 DNA is TGTGCCTGGAGTGTACGACAGTCTAGCACAGATACGCAGTATTTT. It specifies CAWSVRQSSTDTQYF.

A word on this clone: Other DNA sequences in the same sample also yield this CDR3. The chain combines TRBV6-5 with TRBJ2-3; D gene uncertain. The CDR3 is made up of 14 amino acids. The germline CDR1 and CDR2 sequences are MNHEY and SVGAGI. Trimming took off 0 bases at V and 1 base at J, with 5 bases between the two ends. The DNA of the CDR3 is TGTGCCAGCAGTTACTCGAGAGGCACAGATACGCAGTATTTT. The encoded protein is CASSYSRGTDTQYF.

On this clone itself: A junction end diverges from the germline sequence, so it may reflect a read error. The sample contains more than one DNA sequence encoding this CDR3. The chain joins TRBV6-6 to TRBJ2-5, with D maybe TRBD1 (5 bases). The CDR3 is 15 residues long. From germline, CDR1 is MNHNY and CDR2 SVGAGI (reference sequence). CDR3 sequence: CASSYSMGREETQYF. In DNA, the CDR3 is TGTGCTAGCAGTTACTCGATGGGGCGAGAAGAGACCCAGTACTTC.

The CDR3 region is CASSPLPDRETQYF. The CDR3 nucleotides are TGTGCCAGCTCACCTCTCCCGGACAGGGAGACCCAGTACTTC. The chain links TRBV18 to TRBJ2-5; 7 nucleotides match TRBD1. CDR1 is KGHSH and CDR2 is LQKENI in the germline V gene. The V gene end was trimmed by 3 bases and the J gene end by 5 bases; junction bases not matched to a gene: 6. The CDR3 is made up of 14 amino acids.

The chain is built from TRBV7-9 and TRBJ2-2, with a tentative D call TRBD2 (5 bases). Trimming took 1 base from V and 4 from J, leaving 22 bases between them. The CDR3 spans 19 residues. Germline assignment: CDR1 SEHNR and CDR2 FQNEAQ (reference sequence). Here the CDR3 reads CASSLVASSERWPTGELFF. The CDR3 DNA reads TGTGCCAGCAGCTTAGTGGCTAGCTCCGAGAGGTGGCCCACCGGGGAGCTGTTTTTT. The complete variable domain, with remaining parts taken from reference TRBV7-9 and TRBJ2-2, reads DTGVSQNPRHKITKRGQNVTFRCDPISEHNRLYWYRQTLGQGPEFLTYFQNEAQLEKSRLLSDRFSAERPKGSFSTLEIQRTEQGDSAMYLCASSLVASSERWPTGELFFGEGSRLTVL.

The chain is built from TRBV18 and TRBJ2-6; 11 positions agree with TRBD1. Germline lookup yields CDR1 KGHSH and CDR2 LQKENI. The trim removed 2 bases at V and 0 bases at J, leaving 3 bases unmatched. The CDR3 runs 18 residues. The CDR3 sequence is CASSPGTGGDSGANVLTF. The CDR3 nucleotides read TGTGCCAGCTCACCAGGGACAGGGGGTGACTCTGGGGCCAACGTCCTGACTTTC.

V and J are TRBV7-9 and TRBJ2-5; 13 nucleotides agree with TRBD2. This CDR3 has 17 amino acids. Germline-derived CDR1 and CDR2 are SEHNR and FQNEAQ (reference sequence). Trimming took 5 bases from V and 5 from J; bases not matched to a gene: 11. The CDR3 region has the DNA TGTGCCAGCAGCCCTGGACTAGCGGGGGACCTGTTGGAGACCCAGTACTTC. Amino acids: CASSPGLAGDLLETQYF.

J is TRBJ1-1 and V is TRBV27; no definite D call. Germline CDR1 and CDR2: MNHEY and SMNVEV (reference sequence). The V end lost 6 bases, the J end lost 7 bases, and 15 bases lay between the germline ends. This CDR3 has 13 amino acids. CDR3 protein: CASSSPKQDEAFF. DNA of the CDR3: TGTGCCAGCAGCTCCCCAAAACAAGATGAAGCTTTCTTT.

CDR3: CASSPTQGFGNTIYF. CDR3 DNA: TGCGCCAGCAGCCCAACCCAGGGATTTGGAAACACCATATATTTT. The chain links TRBV4-1 to TRBJ1-3; a weak D match, TRBD1 (5 bases). CDR1 MGHRA and CDR2 YSYEKL come from the germline V gene. V gave up 4 bases and J gave up 3 bases, with 13 bases separating them. CDR3 length equals 15 residues.

The rearrangement uses TRBV12-5 and TRBJ2-5; TRBD1 agrees at 9 bases. V dropped 3 bases and J dropped 4; count of bases not matched to a gene: 6. Germline V CDR1 and CDR2: LGHNT, FRNRAP. This CDR3 is 15 amino acids long. CDR3 sequence reads: CASGFGDRVLETQYF. The CDR3 DNA sequence: TGTGCTAGTGGTTTCGGGGACAGGGTTTTAGAGACCCAGTACTTC. Full variable domain (outside the CDR3, taken from reference TRBV12-5 and TRBJ2-5): DARVTQTPRHKVTEMGQEVTMRCQPILGHNTVFWYRQTMMQGLELLAYFRNRAPLDDSGMPKDRFSAEMPDATLATLKIQPSEPRDSAVYFCASGFGDRVLETQYFGPGTRLLVL.

This clone was detected many times. The chain joins TRBV19 to TRBJ1-1; D is unclear. The CDR3 consists of 16 residues. The V end was cut by 2 bases, the J end by 0 bases, with 13 bases between. Per the germline V gene, CDR1 is LNHDA and CDR2 is SQIVND (reference sequence). The CDR3 DNA is TGTGCCAGTAGTATAAGAGACGGGTATATGAACACTGAAGCTTTCTTT. Protein: CASSIRDGYMNTEAFF.